The clone carrying this TCR beta chain was seen only a few times. Its cognate antigen is unknown. The assay was immunoSEQ multiplex PCR, and TCRdb's table has in-frame clones only and misses some. This table holds roughly 90,000 clones, around four fifths found once. The ends were cut back, 6 bases at V and 2 bases at J, with 10 bases in the middle. This CDR3 spans 13 amino acids. Germline assignment: CDR1 SNHLY and CDR2 FYNNEI. Time point described: blood 4 weeks post-SBRT, at nephrectomy. The treatment here: 15 Gy SBRT to primary tumor, nephrectomy 4 weeks later. Nephrectomy followed 15 Gy stereotactic body radiation by 4 weeks. Radiation-treated patients gave blood at baseline, week 2 and week 4. This renal cell carcinoma was of the clear cell type. The sample originates from a study of radiation and T cells in renal cell carcinoma. Study results and caveats: Without pretreatment biopsies, baseline tumor clonotype presence was undetermined.

Sequenced material: blood, taken from a patient whose treatment included radiotherapy and nephrectomy. This chain joins TRBV2 and TRBJ1-1; D may be TRBD1 (5 bases). The clonotype was recovered from a man in his fifties with renal cell carcinoma. CDR3 amino acids: CASSNQGNTEAFF. The CDR3 DNA reads as TGTGCCAGCAGCAATCAGGGAAACACTGAAGCTTTCTTT.